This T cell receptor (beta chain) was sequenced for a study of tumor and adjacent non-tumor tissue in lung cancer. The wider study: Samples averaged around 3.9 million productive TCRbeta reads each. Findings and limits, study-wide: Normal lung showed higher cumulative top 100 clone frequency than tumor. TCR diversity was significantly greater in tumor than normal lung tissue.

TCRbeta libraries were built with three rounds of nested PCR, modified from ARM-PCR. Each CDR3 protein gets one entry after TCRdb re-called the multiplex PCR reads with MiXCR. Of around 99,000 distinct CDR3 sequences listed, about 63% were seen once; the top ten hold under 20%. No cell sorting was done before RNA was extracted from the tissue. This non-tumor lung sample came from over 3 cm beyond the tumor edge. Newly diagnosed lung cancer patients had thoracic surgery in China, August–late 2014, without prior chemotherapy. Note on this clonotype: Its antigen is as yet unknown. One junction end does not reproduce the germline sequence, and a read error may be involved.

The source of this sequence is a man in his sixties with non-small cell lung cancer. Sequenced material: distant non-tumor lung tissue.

CDR3 sequence reads: CASSSLYSNDQFF. Here the CDR3 DNA reads TGCGCCAGCAGCTCACTCTACTCCAATGATCAGTTCTTC. This chain links TRBV5-1 with TRBJ2-1; the D is unclear. This CDR3 contains 13 residues. CDR1 SGHRS and CDR2 YFSETQ come from the germline V gene.